This TCR beta chain was sequenced in a study of OX40 agonist ivuxolimab in advanced cancers. Overall study: Every 2 weeks, patients got intravenous ivuxolimab at one of six dose levels (0.01-10 mg/kg).

Details on this clone: The antigen remains unidentified.

Study observations and caveats: Mean expanded clone counts were higher in CD8+ than CD4+ T cells.

There are 18 residues in the CDR3. V shed 1 base, J shed 1 base, and the junction held 5 bases outside the gene matches. Germline CDR1 is MGHRA and CDR2 is YSYEKL. Clones were sequenced by immunoSEQ multiplex PCR, and TCRdb holds only the in-frame ones, with some missing. The top ten hold around 21% of the sample, which has roughly 74,000 clones, 94% seen once. This chain connects TRBV4-1 to TRBJ2-1, with 12 bases lining up with TRBD2. The specimen was CD4+ or CD8+ T cells sorted from blood, collected in a trial of the OX40 agonist ivuxolimab. This TCR was recovered from an adult with an advanced solid tumor such as melanoma, head and neck, liver or kidney cancer. The CDR3 sequence: CASSQGLAGGISYNEQFF. CDR3 coding DNA: TGCGCCAGCAGCCAAGGCCTAGCGGGGGGGATTTCCTACAATGAGCAGTTCTTC.